This T cell receptor (beta chain) appears in the sequencing data of a study of T cell repertoires in cytomegalovirus infection. Germline values: CDR1 SQVTM, CDR2 ANQGSEA. Trimming removed 8 bases at V and 5 bases at J, with 12 bases between. The CDR3 sequence is 11 residues long. TCRdb recomputed calls from the reads with MiXCR, one row per CDR3 protein. The sample holds around 550,000 distinct CDR3 sequences; around 27% are singletons and the top ten take about 12%. This clonotype was picked up a small number of times. The TCR sequence derives from a human donor in good health (CMV status not recorded). Some clones in this sample may be carry-over from other donors' samples. Input material: PBMCs. V is TRBV29-1 and J is TRBJ2-5; D remains ambiguous. The CDR3 sequence is CSPRLGETQYF. DNA for the CDR3: TGCAGCCCCCGACTGGGGGAGACCCAGTACTTC.